These T cell receptor beta chains were read from a single sample in a study of graft-versus-host responses after intestinal transplantation. Antigen specificity for these receptors is unknown. The repertoire was sequenced with immunoSEQ multiplex PCR; TCRdb's copy has only in-frame clones and lacks some. The sample carries about 130,000 clones, around 90% recorded once. The sample here was unstimulated CD4+ T cells sorted from spleen or lymph node cells, taken before intestinal transplant. Receptors were obtained from a human donor who received an intestinal transplant. Both conserved end residues are part of each CDR3. A D gene is named only where the DNA matches it firmly. The size entry is marked missing in some rows and otherwise reads once, few, many or a size class.

once,TRBV2,TRBJ2-1,.,TGTGCCAGCAGTGGTGGTTTGGGGGGGCCCTTACAATTGTTCTTC,CASSGGLGGPLQLFF
.,TRBV28,TRBJ1-1,.,TGTGCCAGCAGCTCATTAGTGGCAGGCTTGAACACTGAAGCTTTCTTT,CASSSLVAGLNTEAFF
.,TRBV5-6,TRBJ2-5,.,TGTGCCAGCAGCTTAGCGACAGGCCAAGAGACCCAGTACTTC,CASSLATGQETQYF
.,TRBV5-4,TRBJ2-2,TRBD2,TGTGCCAGCAGCTTGAACGGGAGGGCCGGCGGGGAGCTGTTTTTT,CASSLNGRAGGELFF
.,TRBV5-6,TRBJ1-5,TRBD1,TGTGCCAGCAGCTTGGGTCCAGGGGGGGGCAATCAGCCCCAGCATTTT,CASSLGPGGGNQPQHF
.,TRBV10-3,TRBJ1-6,TRBD1,TGTGCCATCAGTGAGGCTAGGGACAGAATCCACTTT,CAISEARDRIHF
.,TRBV6-6,TRBJ1-3,.,TGTGCCAGCACCTCGGGTTTCCCTGGAAACACCATATATTTT,CASTSGFPGNTIYF
.,TRBV6-6,TRBJ1-5,.,TGTGCCAGCGGGAGGGATAGCAATCAGCCCCAGCATTTT,CASGRDSNQPQHF
.,TRBV10-3,TRBJ2-3,.,TGTGCCATCACCGACGGTTACGCAGATACGCAGTATTTT,CAITDGYADTQYF
.,TRBV28,TRBJ2-7,TRBD1,TGTGCCAGCCGACAGGGGTCTTCCTACGAGCAGTACTTC,CASRQGSSYEQYF
.,TRBV29-1,TRBJ2-7,.,TGCAGCGACACAGATACCTACGAGCAGTACTTC,CSDTDTYEQYF
once,TRBV10-1,TRBJ1-4,.,TGCGCCAGCAGTGAGGAGGGCGGAGAGCAGGAAAAACTGTTTTTT,CASSEEGGEQEKLFF
.,TRBV2,TRBJ2-1,.,TGTGCCAGCAGTAACGGGACTTACCGTGCCAGTGAGCAGTTCTTC,CASSNGTYRASEQFF
.,TRBV4-1,TRBJ2-1,TRBD2,TGCGCCAGCAGCCAAGCTGAACTAGCGGGAGGGTACAATGAGCAGTTCTTC,CASSQAELAGGYNEQFF
.,TRBV18,TRBJ1-4,.,TGTGCCAGCTCACGGTTGACGGTAATGGGGGAAAAACTGTTTTTT,CASSRLTVMGEKLFF
.,TRBV4-1,TRBJ2-3,TRBD2,TGCGCCAGCAGCCAACAGCGGGAGCCAGATACGCAGTATTTT,CASSQQREPDTQYF
once,TRBV7-3,TRBJ2-5,.,TGTGCCAGCAGCCCCAGGGGGGGGACTAGAGCTCTCCAAGAGACCCAGTACTTC,CASSPRGGTRALQETQYF
.,TRBV7-8,TRBJ2-7,TRBD2,TGTGCCAGCAGCTTACCGACTAGCAGTTACGAGCAGTACTTC,CASSLPTSSYEQYF
.,TRBV10-3,TRBJ2-3,TRBD2,TGTGCCATCAGTAGACTAGCGGGAGGTCAGACAGATACGCAGTATTTT,CAISRLAGGQTDTQYF
.,TRBV2,TRBJ1-2,.,TGTGCCAGCCTACCCCCCCCCGGGACCCGCGGCAGGTTTCAGGGTGGCTACACCTTC,CASLPPPGTRGRFQGGYTF
.,TRBV29-1,TRBJ1-1,.,TGCAGCGCCCTGTTGGGAAACACTGAAGCTTTCTTT,CSALLGNTEAFF
.,TRBV25-1,TRBJ2-1,.,TGTGCCAGCAGTGAGAGTTTGGCAGCCAATGAGCAGTTCTTC,CASSESLAANEQFF
.,TRBV7-7,TRBJ2-5,.,TGTGCCAGCAGCGCAAGAGTCGATCGGGGGCTAAGAGAGACCCAGTACTTC,CASSARVDRGLRETQYF
few,TRBV19,TRBJ2-7,.,TGTGCCAGTAGGCAGGGCTACGAGCAGTACTTC,CASRQGYEQYF
.,TRBV4-2,TRBJ2-2,TRBD1,TGTGCCAGCAGCCATGAACAATTACCGGGACAGGTATCCGGGGAGCTGTTTTTT,CASSHEQLPGQVSGELFF
.,TRBV19,TRBJ2-6,.,TGTGCCAGTATCTCGCGAGGTGCCGGCTCTGGGGCCAACGTCCTGACTTTC,CASISRGAGSGANVLTF
.,TRBV6-5,TRBJ1-6,.,TGTGCCAGCAGTTCAGCACTAGGGGATTCACCCCTCCACTTT,CASSSALGDSPLHF
.,TRBV9,TRBJ1-1,.,TGTGCCAGCAGCGTCCCGGGGCAGGGAGAAGCTTTCTTT,CASSVPGQGEAFF
.,TRBV19,TRBJ2-7,.,TGTGCCAGTAGTATTCCAATTGGTCAGGGGTCCTACGAGCAGTACTTC,CASSIPIGQGSYEQYF
.,TRBV28,TRBJ1-4,.,TGTGCCAGCAGCTGGGACATCAGAAAACTGTTTTTT,CASSWDIRKLFF
.,TRBV29-1,TRBJ2-1,.,TGCAGCGTTGGGCTGACAGCGAATGAGCAGTTCTTC,CSVGLTANEQFF
once,TRBV9,TRBJ2-7,.,TGTGCCAGCAACAGAGAGGGGGGACCATCCTACGAGCAGTACTTC,CASNREGGPSYEQYF
.,TRBV19,TRBJ2-1,TRBD1,TGTGCCAGTAGTATATCCGGGACAGGTTCCTACAATGAGCAGTTCTTC,CASSISGTGSYNEQFF
.,TRBV5-4,TRBJ2-7,TRBD2,TGTGCCAGCAGCTGGGGGACTAGCTCCTACGAGCAGTACTTC,CASSWGTSSYEQYF
.,TRBV27,TRBJ1-6,.,TGTGCCAGCGCCCGGGACCGATTTAATTCACCCCTCCACTTT,CASARDRFNSPLHF
.,TRBV5-1,TRBJ2-3,.,TGCGCCAGCAGCTTGTTTAAAACGGACGGGACAGATACGCAGTATTTT,CASSLFKTDGTDTQYF